The rows below give T cell receptor beta chains drawn from one sample of a study of cytomegalovirus exposure and HLA in healthy donors. Some clones are missing from TCRdb's copy, which holds only in-frame ones; the method was immunoSEQ multiplex PCR. The data hold 200,000 to 250,000 clones, with about nine tenths observed a single time. Sequencing was performed on PBMCs. The receptors originated from a woman younger than 35 in good health and CMV-seropositive. CDR3s include the opening cysteine and the closing phenylalanine or tryptophan. The D gene is left open where the match is weak. Expanded clones get a size class; other rows say once, few or many, or leave the size out.

>TRBJ2-1|-|TRBD2|16|TRBV5-6
CASSLRIAGAYNEQFF
TGTGCCAGCAGCTTGAGGATAGCGGGAGCCTACAATGAGCAGTTCTTC
>TRBJ1-1|-|TRBD1|15|TRBV9
CASSPRQGLNTEAFF
TGTGCCAGCAGCCCCCGACAGGGACTGAACACTGAAGCTTTCTTT
>TRBJ2-1|-|TRBD1|16|TRBV27
CASSLILGQGAYEQFF
TGTGCCAGCAGTTTAATCTTGGGACAGGGGGCCTATGAGCAGTTCTTC
>TRBJ2-7|-|-|13|TRBV6-1
CASSEERGYEQYF
TGTGCCAGCAGTGAAGAACGGGGCTACGAGCAGTACTTC
>TRBJ2-7|-|TRBD1|13|TRBV13
CASSLGQSYEQYF
TGTGCCAGCAGCCTGGGACAGTCCTACGAGCAGTACTTC
>TRBJ2-1|-|-|12|TRBV30
CAWSVLDIEQFF
TGTGCCTGGAGTGTACTAGATATTGAGCAGTTCTTC
>TRBJ2-3|-|-|13|TRBV9
CASSGSGGDTQYF
TGTGCCAGCAGCGGTTCAGGGGGGGATACGCAGTATTTT
>TRBJ2-2|few|-|12|TRBV29-1
CSVPQGSGELFF
TGCAGCGTCCCTCAGGGGTCCGGGGAGCTGTTTTTT
>TRBJ2-5|-|-|14|TRBV5-4
CASSRVTGTETQYF
TGTGCCAGCAGCCGTGTCACAGGTACAGAGACCCAGTACTTC
>TRBJ1-2|-|-|13|TRBV29-1
CSDDRYGDYGYTF
TGCAGCGACGACAGATACGGAGACTATGGCTACACCTTC
>TRBJ1-1|few|TRBD1|14|TRBV28
CASSPPTGGTEAFF
TGTGCCAGCAGTCCCCCAACAGGGGGGACTGAAGCTTTCTTT
>TRBJ1-1|-|TRBD1|13|TRBV5-1
CASSPRGPGEAFF
TGCGCCAGCAGCCCTAGGGGGCCAGGTGAAGCTTTCTTT
>TRBJ2-2|-|-|16|TRBV4-1
CASSQDAGAITGELFF
TGCGCCAGCAGCCAAGATGCAGGGGCCATCACCGGGGAGCTGTTTTTT
>TRBJ2-7|few|TRBD1|14|TRBV5-4
CASSPGTGSYEQYF
TGTGCCAGCAGTCCCGGGACAGGGTCCTACGAGCAGTACTTC
>TRBJ2-7|-|TRBD1|16|TRBV5-6
CASSWTGLGSRDEQYF
TGTGCCAGCAGCTGGACAGGGTTGGGATCGCGTGACGAGCAGTACTTC
>TRBJ2-3|-|TRBD2|18|TRBV19
CASSRGLAGGPSGDTQYF
TGTGCCAGTAGTAGGGGACTAGCGGGAGGCCCGAGTGGGGATACGCAGTATTTT
>TRBJ1-1|once|-|14|TRBV27
CASSLQGYYTEAFF
TGTGCCAGCAGTTTACAGGGCTACTACACTGAAGCTTTCTTT
>TRBJ1-2|-|TRBD1|15|TRBV27
CASSSIGTGEYGYTF
TGTGCCAGCAGCTCCATAGGGACAGGGGAATATGGCTACACCTTC
>TRBJ1-3|-|TRBD1|14|TRBV10-1
CASSELGQGNTIYF
TGCGCCAGCAGTGAGTTGGGACAGGGAAACACCATATATTTT
>TRBJ1-2|once|-|14|TRBV4-1
CASSQEPANYGYTF
TGCGCCAGCAGCCAAGAACCGGCTAACTATGGCTACACCTTC
>TRBJ1-5|-|-|13|TRBV27
CATRGGMGQPQHF
TGTGCCACTCGGGGGGGAATGGGTCAGCCCCAGCATTTT
>TRBJ1-1|-|TRBD1|15|TRBV6-1
CASSAYRGMNTEAFF
TGTGCCAGCAGTGCCTACAGGGGGATGAACACTGAAGCTTTCTTT